This T cell receptor beta chain comes out of a study of Graves' ophthalmopathy and Graves' hyperthyroidism. Trimming removed 0 bases from V and 7 bases from J, with 17 bases in between. This CDR3 has 15 residues. The germline gives CDR1 SGDLS, CDR2 YYNGEE. Findings of the study overall: Blood also carried most expanded thyroid clonotypes exceeding 0.001 frequency.

Scientists amplified the TCR beta CDR3 regions from RNA transcripts. An opening RT-PCR round employed HTBI primers and preceded a second-round multiplex PCR. TCRdb independently ran MiXCR on the multiplex PCR reads; one entry per CDR3 protein. The repertoire includes roughly 380,000 distinct CDR3 sequences, over 15% of them detected once, and about 7% sits in the top ten. On this clonotype itself: The antigen remains unidentified.

Hyperthyroidism is called stable when no ophthalmopathy develops within 18 months of follow-up. Aged 18 to 65, the patients with hyperthyroidism had under 2 months' duration and were newly diagnosed. PBMCs were isolated by Ficoll-Paque density gradient centrifugation, using around 10 ml of fresh peripheral blood as the starting material. The chain employs TRBV9 and TRBJ2-7; no clear D gene. Input material: peripheral blood. The sequence derives from a woman aged 18-29 years with stable Graves' hyperthyroidism. This CDR3 is CASSVAPDVVREQYF. The CDR3 DNA reads as TGTGCCAGCAGCGTAGCTCCGGACGTCGTGCGGGAGCAGTACTTC.